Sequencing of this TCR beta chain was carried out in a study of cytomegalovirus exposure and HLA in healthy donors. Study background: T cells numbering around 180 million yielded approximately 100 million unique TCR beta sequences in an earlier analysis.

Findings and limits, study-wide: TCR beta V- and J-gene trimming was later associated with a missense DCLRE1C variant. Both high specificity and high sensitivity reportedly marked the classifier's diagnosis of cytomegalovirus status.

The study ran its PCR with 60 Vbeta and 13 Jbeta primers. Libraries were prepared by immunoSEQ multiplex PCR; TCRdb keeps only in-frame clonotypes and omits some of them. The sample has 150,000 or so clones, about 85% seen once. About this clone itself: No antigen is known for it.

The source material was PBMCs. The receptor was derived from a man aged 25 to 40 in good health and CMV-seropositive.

CDR3 in DNA: TGTGCCAGCAGCCCCAACCGTCTAGCGGGAGGGATAAAGCAGTTCTTC. Translated: CASSPNRLAGGIKQFF. The rearrangement joins TRBV7-9 to TRBJ2-1, with TRBD2 identical over 12 bases. Germline assignment: CDR1 SEHNR and CDR2 FQNEAQ (reference sequence). The V segment lost 5 bases and the J segment 11 bases; nucleotides outside the gene matches: 13. CDR3 size: 16 residues.